These T cell receptor beta chains were read from a single sample in a study of CD8 T cells in ankylosing spondylitis. One entry per CDR3 protein, called by TCRdb with MiXCR from the 5' RACE reads. The sample carries hundreds of thousands of distinct CDR3 sequences, around 24% recorded once. Sequenced input: blood, either unsorted or a sorted T cell fraction (not recorded which). These receptors were taken from a male donor with ankylosing spondylitis or in good health (not recorded which). Both conserved end residues are part of each CDR3.

TRBV27	TRBJ2-1	14	CASSLSGQGPSTLF
TRBV29-1	TRBJ2-2	14	CSVGLAANTGELFF
TRBV5-1	TRBJ2-1	16	CASNRGAGRQYNEQFF
TRBV6-1	TRBJ2-2	14	CASSGDRGTGELFF
TRBV20-1	TRBJ2-1	13	CSARDDSWAEQFF
TRBV12-3/TRBV12-4	TRBJ2-6	15	CASSPTGTGANVLTF
TRBV6-1	TRBJ1-6	14	CASSLTGSSSPLHF
TRBV24-1	TRBJ2-3	16	CATSDPIKPSTDTQYF
TRBV7-9	TRBJ2-5	17	CASSPGLAGPKQETQYF
TRBV20-1	TRBJ2-3	15	CSARVESGRRDTQYF
TRBV12-3/TRBV12-4	TRBJ2-3	16	CASSFASGRAGDTQYF
TRBV5-1	TRBJ2-2	17	CASSLPREVPHSGELFF
TRBV6-5	TRBJ1-5	15	CASSSTRVNNQPQHF
TRBV10-2	TRBJ2-3	16	CASSGRVTKLTDTQYF
TRBV12-3/TRBV12-4	TRBJ2-3	12	CASSQYTDTQYF